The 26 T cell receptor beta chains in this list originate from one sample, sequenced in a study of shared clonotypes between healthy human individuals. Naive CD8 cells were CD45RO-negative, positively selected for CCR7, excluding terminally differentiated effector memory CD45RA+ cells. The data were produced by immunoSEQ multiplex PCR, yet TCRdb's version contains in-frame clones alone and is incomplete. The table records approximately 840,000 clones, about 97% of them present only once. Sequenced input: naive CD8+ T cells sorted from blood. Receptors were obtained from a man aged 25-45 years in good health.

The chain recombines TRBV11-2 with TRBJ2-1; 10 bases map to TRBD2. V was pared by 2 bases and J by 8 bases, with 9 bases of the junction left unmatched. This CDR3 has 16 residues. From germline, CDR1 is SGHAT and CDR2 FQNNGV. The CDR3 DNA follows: TGTGCCAGCAGCTTATTATCTAGCGGGAGAGTGGATGAGCAGTTCTTC. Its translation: CASSLLSSGRVDEQFF.

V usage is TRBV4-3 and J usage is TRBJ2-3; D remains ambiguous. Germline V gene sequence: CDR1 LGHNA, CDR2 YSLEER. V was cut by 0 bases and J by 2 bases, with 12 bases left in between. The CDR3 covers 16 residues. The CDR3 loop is CASSQDVVGITDTQYF. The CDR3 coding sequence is TGCGCCAGCAGCCAAGACGTGGTCGGTATCACAGATACGCAGTATTTT.

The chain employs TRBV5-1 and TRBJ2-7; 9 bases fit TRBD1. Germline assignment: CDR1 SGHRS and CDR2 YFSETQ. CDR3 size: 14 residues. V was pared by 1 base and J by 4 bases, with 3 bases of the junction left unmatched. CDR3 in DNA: TGCGCCAGCAGCTTGAACAGGGGGCAGTACGAGCAGTACTTC. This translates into CASSLNRGQYEQYF.

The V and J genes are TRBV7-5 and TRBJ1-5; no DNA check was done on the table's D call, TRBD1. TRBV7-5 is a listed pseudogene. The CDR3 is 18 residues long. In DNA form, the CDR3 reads TGTGTCAGAAGCTTAGTGCTGGACAGGGAGAATAGCAATCAGCCCCAGCATTTT. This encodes CVRSLVLDRENSNQPQHF.

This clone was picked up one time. The CDR3: CASSGSTGRRGTGELFF. In nucleotides, the CDR3 is TGTGCCAGCAGCGGATCGACCGGGCGGCGCGGCACCGGGGAGCTGTTTTTT. The chain links TRBV7-7 to TRBJ2-2; D not resolved. Between the trimmed V and J ends, which lost 5 bases and 4 bases, there was a span of 20 bases. The CDR3 is made up of 17 amino acids. Germline assignment: CDR1 SSHAT and CDR2 FNYEAQ (reference sequence).

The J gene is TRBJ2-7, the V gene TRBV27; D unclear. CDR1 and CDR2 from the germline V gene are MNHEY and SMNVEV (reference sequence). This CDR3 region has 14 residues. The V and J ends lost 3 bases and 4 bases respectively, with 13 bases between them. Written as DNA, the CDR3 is TGTGCCAGCAGTTTGTCGTACTACCCTTACGAGCAGTACTTC. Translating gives CASSLSYYPYEQYF.

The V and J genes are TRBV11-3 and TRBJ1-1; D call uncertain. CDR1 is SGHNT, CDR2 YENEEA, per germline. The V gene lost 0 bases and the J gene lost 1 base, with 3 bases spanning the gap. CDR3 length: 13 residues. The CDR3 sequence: CASSLDSNTEAFF. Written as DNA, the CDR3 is TGTGCCAGCAGCTTAGACTCGAACACTGAAGCTTTCTTT.

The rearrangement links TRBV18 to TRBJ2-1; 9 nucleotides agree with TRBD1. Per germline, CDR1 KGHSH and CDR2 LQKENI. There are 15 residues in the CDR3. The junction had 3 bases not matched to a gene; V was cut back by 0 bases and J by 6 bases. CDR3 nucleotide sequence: TGTGCCAGCTCACCACCGGGACAGGGTTCCAATGAGCAGTTCTTC. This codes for CASSPPGQGSNEQFF.

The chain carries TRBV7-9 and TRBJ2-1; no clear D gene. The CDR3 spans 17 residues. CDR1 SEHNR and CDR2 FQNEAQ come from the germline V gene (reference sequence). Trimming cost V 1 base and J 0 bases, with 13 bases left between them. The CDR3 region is CASSLGGSLDSYNEQFF. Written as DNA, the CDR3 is TGTGCCAGCAGCTTAGGTGGCTCACTCGACTCCTACAATGAGCAGTTCTTC.

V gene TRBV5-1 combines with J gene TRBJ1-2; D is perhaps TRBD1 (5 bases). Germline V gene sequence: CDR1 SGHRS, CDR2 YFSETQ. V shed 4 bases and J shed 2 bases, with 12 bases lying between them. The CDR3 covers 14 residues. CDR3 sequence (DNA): TGCGCCAGCAGCGGACACAGGAGCAACTATGGCTACACCTTC. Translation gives CASSGHRSNYGYTF.

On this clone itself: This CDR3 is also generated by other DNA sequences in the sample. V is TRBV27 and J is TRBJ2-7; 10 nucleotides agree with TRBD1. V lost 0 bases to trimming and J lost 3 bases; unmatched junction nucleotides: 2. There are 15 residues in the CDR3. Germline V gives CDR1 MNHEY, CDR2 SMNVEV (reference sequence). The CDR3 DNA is TGTGCCAGCAGTTTATCGGGACAGGGGAACTACGAGCAGTACTTC. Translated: CASSLSGQGNYEQYF.

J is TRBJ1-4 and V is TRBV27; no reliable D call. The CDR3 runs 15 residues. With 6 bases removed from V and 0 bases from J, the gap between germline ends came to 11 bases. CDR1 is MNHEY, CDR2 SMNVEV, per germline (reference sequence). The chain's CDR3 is CASSFTTSTNEKLFF. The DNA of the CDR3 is TGTGCCAGCAGCTTTACCACATCAACTAATGAAAAACTGTTTTTT.

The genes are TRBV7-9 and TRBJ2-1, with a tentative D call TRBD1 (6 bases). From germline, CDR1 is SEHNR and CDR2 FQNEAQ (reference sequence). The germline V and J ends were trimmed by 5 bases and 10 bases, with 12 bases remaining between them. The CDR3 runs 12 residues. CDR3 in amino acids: CASSINREEQFF. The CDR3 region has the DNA TGTGCCAGCAGCATCAACAGGGAAGAGCAGTTCTTC.

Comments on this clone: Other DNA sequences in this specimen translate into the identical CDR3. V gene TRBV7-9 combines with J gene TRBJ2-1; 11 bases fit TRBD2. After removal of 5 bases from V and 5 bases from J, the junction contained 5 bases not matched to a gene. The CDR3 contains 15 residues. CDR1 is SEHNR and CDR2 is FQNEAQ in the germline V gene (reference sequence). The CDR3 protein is CASSPGTSGNNEQFF. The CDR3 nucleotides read TGTGCCAGCAGCCCAGGGACTAGCGGTAACAATGAGCAGTTCTTC. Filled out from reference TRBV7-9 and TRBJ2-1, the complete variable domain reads DTGVSQNPRHKITKRGQNVTFRCDPISEHNRLYWYRQTLGQGPEFLTYFQNEAQLEKSRLLSDRFSAERPKGSFSTLEIQRTEQGDSAMYLCASSPGTSGNNEQFFGPGTRLTVL.

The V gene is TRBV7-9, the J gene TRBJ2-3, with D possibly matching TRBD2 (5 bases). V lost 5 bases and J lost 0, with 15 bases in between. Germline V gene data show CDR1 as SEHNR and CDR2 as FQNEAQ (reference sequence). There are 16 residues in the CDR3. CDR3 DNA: TGTGCCAGCAGCCTTGGACTGCAGGCGAGCACAGATACGCAGTATTTT. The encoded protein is CASSLGLQASTDTQYF.

The CDR3 sequence: CASSETVGQYYEQYF. CDR3 DNA sequence: TGTGCCAGCAGTGAAACGGTAGGGCAGTACTACGAGCAGTACTTC. The chain joins TRBV2 to TRBJ2-7; no clear D. V lost 2 bases and J lost 3, with 14 bases in between. The CDR3 extends over 15 amino acids. Per the germline V gene, CDR1 is SNHLY and CDR2 is FYNNEI.

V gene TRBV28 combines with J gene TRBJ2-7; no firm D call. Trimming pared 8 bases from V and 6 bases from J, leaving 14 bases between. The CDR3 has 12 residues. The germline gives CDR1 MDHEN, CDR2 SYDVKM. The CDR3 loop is CASSSVVFEQYF. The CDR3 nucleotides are TGTGCCAGCTCCTCCGTAGTTTTCGAGCAGTACTTC.

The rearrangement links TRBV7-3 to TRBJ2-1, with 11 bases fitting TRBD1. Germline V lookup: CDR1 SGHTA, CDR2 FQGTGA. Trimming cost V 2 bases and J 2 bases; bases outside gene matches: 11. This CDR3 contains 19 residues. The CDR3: CASSLSGTGGSTAYNEQFF. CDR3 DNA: TGTGCCAGCAGCTTATCTGGGACAGGGGGTTCAACGGCCTACAATGAGCAGTTCTTC.

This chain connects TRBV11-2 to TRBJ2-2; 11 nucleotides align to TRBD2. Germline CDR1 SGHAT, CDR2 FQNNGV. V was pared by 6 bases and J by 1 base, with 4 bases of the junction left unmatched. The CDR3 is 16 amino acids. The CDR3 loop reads CASRVAGGENTGELFF. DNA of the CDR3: TGTGCCAGCAGAGTAGCGGGAGGGGAGAACACCGGGGAGCTGTTTTTT.

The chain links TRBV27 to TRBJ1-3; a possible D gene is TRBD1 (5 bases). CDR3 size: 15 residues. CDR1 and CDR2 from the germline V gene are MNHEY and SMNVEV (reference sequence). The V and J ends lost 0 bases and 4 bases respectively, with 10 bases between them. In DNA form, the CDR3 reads TGTGCCAGCAGTTTATCCGGACACCAGGGAAACACCATATATTTT. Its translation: CASSLSGHQGNTIYF.

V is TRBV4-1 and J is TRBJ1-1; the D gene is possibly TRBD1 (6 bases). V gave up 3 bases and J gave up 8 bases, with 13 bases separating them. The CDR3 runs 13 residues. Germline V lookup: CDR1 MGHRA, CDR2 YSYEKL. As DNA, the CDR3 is TGCGCCAGCAGCCATGGGGGGCCAGCGGAAGCTTTCTTT. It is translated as CASSHGGPAEAFF.

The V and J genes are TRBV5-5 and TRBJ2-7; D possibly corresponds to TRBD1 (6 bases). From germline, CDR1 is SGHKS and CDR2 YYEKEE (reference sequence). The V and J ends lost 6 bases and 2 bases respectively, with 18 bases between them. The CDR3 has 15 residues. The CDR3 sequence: CASTSAGVYTYEQYF. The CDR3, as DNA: TGTGCCAGCACCTCGGCAGGGGTCTACACCTACGAGCAGTACTTC.

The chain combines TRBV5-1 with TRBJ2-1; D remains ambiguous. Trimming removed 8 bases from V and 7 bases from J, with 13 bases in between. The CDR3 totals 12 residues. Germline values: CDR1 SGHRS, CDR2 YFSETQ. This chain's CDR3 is CASQPGPNEQFF. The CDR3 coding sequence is TGCGCCAGTCAGCCTGGGCCTAATGAGCAGTTCTTC.

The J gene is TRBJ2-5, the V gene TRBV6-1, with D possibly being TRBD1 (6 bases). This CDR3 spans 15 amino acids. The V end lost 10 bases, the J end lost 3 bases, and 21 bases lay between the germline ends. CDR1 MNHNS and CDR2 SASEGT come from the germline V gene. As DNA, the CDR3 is TGTGCCATCCTCCAGGACAGCAACCATGAAGAGACCCAGTACTTC. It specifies CAILQDSNHEETQYF.

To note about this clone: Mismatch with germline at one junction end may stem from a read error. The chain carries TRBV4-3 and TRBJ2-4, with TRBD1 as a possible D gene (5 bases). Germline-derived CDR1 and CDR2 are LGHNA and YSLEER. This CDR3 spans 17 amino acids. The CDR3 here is CASSEELQVLAKNIQYF. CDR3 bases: TGCGCCAGCAGCGAAGAGTTACAGGTTTTAGCCAAAAACATTCAGTACTTC.

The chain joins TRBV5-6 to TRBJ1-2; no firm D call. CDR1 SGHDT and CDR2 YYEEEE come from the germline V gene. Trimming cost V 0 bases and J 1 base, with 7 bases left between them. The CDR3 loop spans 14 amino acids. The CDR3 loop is CASSLGRLNYGYTF. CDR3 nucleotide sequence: TGTGCCAGCAGCTTGGGACGTCTTAACTATGGCTACACCTTC. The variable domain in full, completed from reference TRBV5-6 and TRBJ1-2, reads DAGVTQSPTHLIKTRGQQVTLRCSPKSGHDTVSWYQQALGQGPQFIFQYYEEEERQRGNFPDRFSGHQFPNYSSELNVNALLLGDSALYLCASSLGRLNYGYTFGSGTRLTVV.